Sequencing of this T cell receptor beta chain was carried out in a study of T cells in Graves' hyperthyroidism and ophthalmopathy. The CDR3 extends over 13 amino acids. V lost 5 bases and J lost 8, with 13 bases in between. Germline CDR1 and CDR2: LNHDA and SQIVND (reference sequence). The TCR beta CDR3 regions underwent amplification using RNA transcripts as the source. TCR CDR3 regions were first amplified by RT-PCR with HTBI primers. TCRdb called the multiplex PCR reads again in MiXCR, with one record for every CDR3 protein. The sample consists of a few hundred thousand distinct CDR3 sequences, approximately 15% of them appearing once.

The chain couples TRBV19 to TRBJ2-1; D may be TRBD1 (5 bases). This sequence was found in a woman aged 40 to 50 with Graves' ophthalmopathy. Sequences were obtained from blood. This chain's CDR3 is CASSGAGWDEQFF. CDR3 DNA: TGTGCCAGTAGTGGGGCAGGGTGGGATGAGCAGTTCTTC.